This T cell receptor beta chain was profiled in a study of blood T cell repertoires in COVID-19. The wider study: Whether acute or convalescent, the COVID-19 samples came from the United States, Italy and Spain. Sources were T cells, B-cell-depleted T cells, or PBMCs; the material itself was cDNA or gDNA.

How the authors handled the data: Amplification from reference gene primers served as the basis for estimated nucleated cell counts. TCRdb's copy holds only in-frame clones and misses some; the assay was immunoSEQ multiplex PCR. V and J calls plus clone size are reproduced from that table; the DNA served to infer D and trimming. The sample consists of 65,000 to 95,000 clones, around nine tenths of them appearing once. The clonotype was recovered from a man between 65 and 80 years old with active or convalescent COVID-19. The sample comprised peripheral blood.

CDR3 nucleotide sequence: TGTGCCAGCATCCCCGGGGGGGCCCTTCAGCCCCAGCATTTT. It is translated as CASIPGGALQPQHF. The V and J genes are TRBV28 and TRBJ1-5; D possibly corresponds to TRBD1 (6 bases). This CDR3 has 14 residues. V lost 7 bases, J lost 6 bases, and 16 bases lay in between. Per the germline V gene, CDR1 is MDHEN and CDR2 is SYDVKM.